This TCR beta chain appears in the sequencing data of a study of technical replicates of blood from four donors. Using immunoSEQ multiplex PCR, the repertoire was profiled, and TCRdb retains in-frame clones only, with some absent. This sample has approximately 50,000 clones, with 95% to 97% found just once. Germline V gene lookup returns CDR1 SGDLS and CDR2 YYNGEE. V dropped 0 bases and J dropped 4 bases, with 16 bases sitting between them. CDR3 length: 16 residues. This clonotype was obtained from a human donor in good health. The J gene is TRBJ1-2, the V gene TRBV9; D ambiguous. Specimen: T cells isolated from PBMCs. CDR3 bases: TGTGCCAGCAGCGTAGCGGCAGGATTTGCCTCCTATGGCTACACCTTC. Translating gives CASSVAAGFASYGYTF.